This TCR beta chain appears in the sequencing data of a study of tumor and adjacent non-tumor tissue in lung cancer. RNA was extracted from bulk tissue without any cell sorting. The sample holds many counts of this clonotype. Three rounds of nested PCR, following a modified ARM-PCR protocol, produced the TCRbeta library. TCRdb passed the multiplex PCR reads through MiXCR, listing each CDR3 protein once. The table includes 65,000 to 90,000 distinct CDR3 sequences, 65% to 75% detected once. The V segment lost 3 bases and the J segment 7 bases; nucleotides outside the gene matches: 9. This CDR3 has 14 residues. Germline CDR1 is DFQATT and CDR2 is SNEGSKA (reference sequence).

The chain combines TRBV20-1 with TRBJ2-7; 10 bases agree with TRBD2. The sequence was collected from a woman between 65 and 79 years old with non-small cell lung cancer. Sequencing input: lung tumor tissue. CDR3 DNA: TGCAGTGCTAGTCTAGCGGGGGCCGCAGGGGAGCAGTACTTC. Translation: CSASLAGAAGEQYF.